One sample yielded the 16 T cell receptor beta chains listed below, sequenced in a study of T cells in Graves' hyperthyroidism and ophthalmopathy. There were TCR beta CDR3 regions amplified from RNA transcripts. HTBI primers were employed in a first-round RT-PCR of the TCR CDR3. TCRdb used MiXCR to reprocess the multiplex PCR reads, holding one entry per CDR3 protein. The sample records about 130,000 distinct CDR3 sequences, around 20% being singletons. The sample consisted of blood. Source of these receptors: a woman between 45 and 60 years old with Graves' hyperthyroidism that later progressed to Graves' ophthalmopathy.

This clonotype was counted at least ten times. The J gene is TRBJ2-3, the V gene TRBV7-9; 7 bases agree with TRBD2. The germline V gene has CDR1 SEHNR and CDR2 FQNEAQ (reference sequence). Losses at the gene ends were 0 bases for V and 5 bases for J; bases not matched to a gene: 2. The CDR3 is 14 amino acids. This CDR3 is CASSLAGGKDTQYF. The CDR3 region has the DNA TGTGCCAGCAGCTTAGCGGGGGGGAAAGATACGCAGTATTTT. The full variable domain, its missing parts supplied by reference TRBV7-9 and TRBJ2-3, is DTGVSQNPRHKITKRGQNVTFRCDPISEHNRLYWYRQTLGQGPEFLTYFQNEAQLEKSRLLSDRFSAERPKGSFSTLEIQRTEQGDSAMYLCASSLAGGKDTQYFGPGTRLTVL.

The CDR3 nucleotides read TGTGCCAGCAGACGGGACGGATCGAACACCGGGGAGCTGTTTTTT. Encoded protein: CASRRDGSNTGELFF. The chain recombines TRBV3-1 with TRBJ2-2, with D perhaps TRBD1 or TRBD2 (5 bases each). Germline values: CDR1 LGHDT, CDR2 YNNKEL (reference sequence). Trimming removed 6 bases from V and 0 bases from J, with 11 bases in between. The CDR3 runs 15 residues.

There are many counts of this clonotype. J is TRBJ2-7 and V is TRBV2, with D perhaps matching TRBD1 (6 bases). Trimming pared 7 bases from V and 2 bases from J, leaving 9 bases between. The CDR3 consists of 12 residues. Germline CDR1 SNHLY, CDR2 FYNNEI. The CDR3 DNA reads TGTGCCAGCATAGGGGACACCTACGAGCAGTACTTC. Its translation is CASIGDTYEQYF.

This clonotype was seen ten or more times. This chain links TRBV7-9 with TRBJ2-7; no clear D gene. This CDR3 spans 12 amino acids. Germline CDR1 is SEHNR and CDR2 is FQNEAQ (reference sequence). The V end was cut by 2 bases, the J end by 5 bases, with 7 bases between. CDR3 nucleotides: TGTGCCAGCAGCTTACCAGCCCACGAGCAGTACTTC. Its translation is CASSLPAHEQYF. Full variable domain (outside the CDR3, taken from reference TRBV7-9 and TRBJ2-7): DTGVSQNPRHKITKRGQNVTFRCDPISEHNRLYWYRQTLGQGPEFLTYFQNEAQLEKSRLLSDRFSAERPKGSFSTLEIQRTEQGDSAMYLCASSLPAHEQYFGPGTRLTVT.

The chain couples TRBV20-1 to TRBJ2-7; TRBD1 aligns across 8 bases. Looked up from germline, CDR1 is DFQATT and CDR2 is SNEGSKA (reference sequence). Trimming cost V 0 bases and J 5 bases; bases outside gene matches: 6. There are 14 residues in the CDR3. The CDR3, as DNA: TGCAGTGCTAGAGATCCGGGACAGGCAAACGAGCAGTACTTC. It specifies CSARDPGQANEQYF.

This clonotype was seen ten or more times. This chain uses TRBV11-2 with TRBJ2-7; the D gene could be TRBD1 or TRBD2 (6 bases each). Trimming removed 7 bases at V and 1 base at J, with 20 bases between. The CDR3 spans 16 residues. CDR1 and CDR2 from the germline V gene are SGHAT and FQNNGV. DNA for the CDR3: TGTGCCAGCAACGAAAAGCCGGGGGCAAAGTCCTACGAGCAGTACTTC. This encodes CASNEKPGAKSYEQYF.

This sequence joins TRBV12-3 or TRBV12-4 and TRBJ2-3; the D is unclear. The CDR3 is made up of 12 amino acids. Deletions cut 4 bases from V and 4 bases from J, with 6 bases between. The CDR3 region has the DNA TGTGCCAGCAGTTCAGACGCAGATACGCAGTATTTT. Its translation is CASSSDADTQYF.

This clonotype was observed a handful of times. This sequence may be a read error, since a much larger clone differs from it by one base. The chain combines TRBV11-2 with TRBJ1-1, with D possibly matching TRBD1 (6 bases). There are 14 residues in the CDR3. Germline V CDR1 and CDR2: SGHAT, FQNNGV. Trimming stripped 6 bases from V and 5 bases from J, with 16 bases between. CDR3 residues: CASRRGGGGTEAFF. The CDR3 DNA reads as TGTGCCAGCAGACGCGGAGGGGGGGGGACTGAAGCTTTCTTT.

This clonotype showed up just a few times. The rearrangement joins TRBV6-1 to TRBJ1-2, with unresolved D. CDR3 length: 12 amino acids. Trimming left V 8 bases short and J 4 bases short, with 11 bases between. Germline loops: CDR1 MNHNS, CDR2 SASEGT. The CDR3 coding sequence is TGTGCCAGCCGCGCCGGACTCTATGGCTACACCTTC. Encoded protein: CASRAGLYGYTF.

At least ten counts were recorded for this clonotype. This chain connects TRBV28 to TRBJ2-7, with D possibly TRBD2 on 6 matching bases. Trimming cost V 6 bases and J 3 bases, with 18 bases left between them. Germline V gene data show CDR1 as MDHEN and CDR2 as SYDVKM. This CDR3 has 15 amino acids. CDR3: CASRPTGLSLYEQYF. CDR3 DNA sequence: TGTGCCAGCAGGCCGACGGGACTTAGTCTCTACGAGCAGTACTTC.

This clonotype was recorded many times. The chain couples TRBV24-1 to TRBJ2-3; unclear D gene. The ends were cut back, 1 base at V and 2 bases at J, with 9 bases in the middle. Germline V gene lookup returns CDR1 KGHDR and CDR2 SFDVKD. This CDR3 is 15 amino acids long. CDR3 residues: CATSDLSSLTDTQYF. CDR3 sequence (DNA): TGTGCCACCAGTGATTTAAGCAGCCTCACAGATACGCAGTATTTT.

With regard to this clonotype: This sequence may be a read error, since a much larger clone differs from it by one base. The rearrangement links TRBV10-2 to TRBJ2-3; D ambiguous. The ends were cut back, 2 bases at V and 4 bases at J, with 4 bases in the middle. The germline gives CDR1 WSHSY, CDR2 SAAADI. The CDR3 sequence is 12 residues long. CDR3: CASSEKADTQYF. Written as DNA, the CDR3 is TGCGCCAGCAGTGAGAAGGCAGATACGCAGTATTTT.

Notes on this clonotype: A much larger clone is a single base away; this may be a read error. The rearrangement uses TRBV7-9 and TRBJ1-3; D unresolved. The CDR3 is 13 residues long. CDR1 is SEHNR and CDR2 is FQNEAQ in the germline V gene (reference sequence). The CDR3 DNA follows: TGTGCCAGCAGCCACAACTCTAGAAACACCATATATTTT. Protein: CASSHNSRNTIYF.

This clonotype was detected ten times or more. This chain links TRBV3-1 with TRBJ2-1; 7 bases are shared with TRBD2. The V and J ends lost 5 bases and 4 bases, in that order; junction bases with no gene match: 11. The CDR3 is 16 residues long. Germline V gene sequence: CDR1 LGHDT, CDR2 YNNKEL (reference sequence). The CDR3 DNA is TGTGCCAGCAGCTCCCGGACTAGTATGAAGTACAATGAGCAGTTCTTC. Its translation is CASSSRTSMKYNEQFF.

The J gene is TRBJ2-1, the V gene TRBV6-1; possible D gene TRBD2, 5 bases. V gave up 6 bases and J gave up 2 bases, with 11 bases separating them. The CDR3 is 14 amino acids. From germline, CDR1 is MNHNS and CDR2 SASEGT. The CDR3 sequence: CASSWEKAYNEQFF. The CDR3 region has the DNA TGTGCCAGCAGCTGGGAGAAAGCCTACAATGAGCAGTTCTTC.

V is TRBV24-1 and J is TRBJ2-7; D possibly matches TRBD1 or TRBD2 (5 bases each). Trimming stripped 2 bases from V and 0 bases from J, with 7 bases between. The CDR3 is 14 amino acids. Germline CDR1 and CDR2: KGHDR and SFDVKD. CDR3 region: CATSDSGASYEQYF. The CDR3 nucleotides are TGTGCCACCAGTGATTCCGGGGCCTCCTACGAGCAGTACTTC.